This is a list of T cell receptor beta chains from one sample in a study of CD8+CD57+ T cells in acquired aplastic anemia. TCRdb ran MiXCR on the reads and lists one entry per CDR3 protein. The data contain fewer than 200,000 distinct CDR3 sequences, roughly 50% of them singletons. Material: sorted CD4+, CD8+, or CD8+CD57+ T cells (not recorded which) from PBMCs. The receptors shown here come from a human donor with aplastic anemia. Both conserved end residues are part of each CDR3. A D gene is named only where the DNA matches it firmly. Part of the rows lack a size; the others show once, few, many or a class for expanded clones.

DNA: TGTGCCAGCAGCTTTTGGGGCAGGGTTAACACTGAAGCTTTCTTT
CDR3: CASSFWGRVNTEAFF
V: TRBV5-4
size: once
D: .
J: TRBJ1-1

DNA: TGTGCCAGCAGCCGTGGGGGCCAAGAGACCCAGTACTTC
CDR3: CASSRGGQETQYF
V: TRBV3-1
size: many
D: .
J: TRBJ2-5

DNA: TGTGCCAGCAGTTTAATCCCCGGCGGGTATCAAGATACGCAGTATTTT
CDR3: CASSLIPGGYQDTQYF
V: TRBV9
size: few
D: .
J: TRBJ2-3

DNA: TGTGCCAGCAGCATACAAGGGGCGACGAGCACTGAAGCTTTCTTT
CDR3: CASSIQGATSTEAFF
V: TRBV5-4
size: .
D: .
J: TRBJ1-1

DNA: TGTGCCACCAGCAGAGGTAGGGGACAGGGCTACGAGCAGTACTTC
CDR3: CATSRGRGQGYEQYF
V: TRBV15
size: .
D: TRBD1
J: TRBJ2-7

DNA: TGCGCCAGCAGCTTGGCTGCCCTTAGGGGGTACGAGCAGTACTTC
CDR3: CASSLAALRGYEQYF
V: TRBV5-1
size: many
D: .
J: TRBJ2-7

DNA: TGTGCCAGCAGCTATGCCGGGACAGGTTATCAGCCCCAGCATTTT
CDR3: CASSYAGTGYQPQHF
V: TRBV7-2
size: many
D: TRBD1
J: TRBJ1-5

DNA: TGTGCCAGCAGTGGACAGGGAGAGGAGCCTAGAAACACCATATATTTT
CDR3: CASSGQGEEPRNTIYF
V: TRBV25-1
size: once
D: TRBD1
J: TRBJ1-3

DNA: TGTGCCAGCAGCCCGGGGGGCGAGTACTTC
CDR3: CASSPGGEYF
V: TRBV7-9
size: .
D: .
J: TRBJ2-5

DNA: TGTGCCAGCAGTGTCGACAGTTATAACACTGAAGCTTTCTTT
CDR3: CASSVDSYNTEAFF
V: TRBV2
size: few
D: .
J: TRBJ1-1

DNA: TGCGCCAGCAGGGTGGGGACACCGAGCTCCTATAATTCACCCCTCCACTTT
CDR3: CASRVGTPSSYNSPLHF
V: TRBV5-1
size: .
D: .
J: TRBJ1-6

DNA: TGTGCCATCAGCGAGGGGAACGAGCAGTACTTC
CDR3: CAISEGNEQYF
V: TRBV10-3
size: .
D: .
J: TRBJ2-7

DNA: TGTGCCAGCAGCTTAGAGCGGGGGGCCGCGGGTGAGCAGTTCTTC
CDR3: CASSLERGAAGEQFF
V: TRBV11-2
size: once
D: TRBD2
J: TRBJ2-1

DNA: TGTGCCAGCAGCCCCTGGACTAGCGGAGAGCAGTACTTC
CDR3: CASSPWTSGEQYF
V: TRBV7-2
size: .
D: TRBD2
J: TRBJ2-7

DNA: TGCAGCGTTGAAGATGCTGGGGTCAATGAGCAGTTCTTC
CDR3: CSVEDAGVNEQFF
V: TRBV29-1
size: many
D: .
J: TRBJ2-1

DNA: TGTGCCAGCAGTGCCGACAGACAGTACCAAGAGACCCAGTACTTC
CDR3: CASSADRQYQETQYF
V: TRBV25-1
size: few
D: .
J: TRBJ2-5

DNA: TGCAGTGCTTGGCAGGAGGGTCGATCTAATACGCAGTATTTT
CDR3: CSAWQEGRSNTQYF
V: TRBV20-1
size: few
D: .
J: TRBJ2-3

DNA: TGTGCCAGCAGTCCAAGGACTAGCGGGGGGAAAAATGAGCAGTTCTTC
CDR3: CASSPRTSGGKNEQFF
V: TRBV3-1
size: few
D: TRBD2
J: TRBJ2-1

DNA: TGCAGTGCCCTACCGACTAGCGGGGGTTACGAGCAGTACTTC
CDR3: CSALPTSGGYEQYF
V: TRBV20-1
size: few
D: TRBD2
J: TRBJ2-7

DNA: TGTGCCAGCAGTGACACGGACTATGGCTACACCTTC
CDR3: CASSDTDYGYTF
V: TRBV28
size: .
D: .
J: TRBJ1-2

DNA: TGTGCCAGCAGCTTAGAGTTCGGGGGTGGTCAGCCCCAGCATTTT
CDR3: CASSLEFGGGQPQHF
V: TRBV7-8
size: .
D: .
J: TRBJ1-5

DNA: TGCAGTGCTAGAGCGATGACAGGGAAGAGCAATCAGCCCCAGCATTTT
CDR3: CSARAMTGKSNQPQHF
V: TRBV20-1
size: many
D: TRBD1
J: TRBJ1-5

DNA: TGTGCCATCCTACCAAGTTACGGGGATCGGCAGGGATCTAACTATGGCTACACCTTC
CDR3: CAILPSYGDRQGSNYGYTF
V: TRBV10-3
size: few
D: .
J: TRBJ1-2

DNA: TGCAGTGCTACCCGACAGGCCGGTGGGGACACTGAAGCTTTCTTT
CDR3: CSATRQAGGDTEAFF
V: TRBV20-1
size: .
D: .
J: TRBJ1-1

DNA: TGTGCCAGTAGTATTGGGGGCGGGGGCACAGATACGCAGTATTTT
CDR3: CASSIGGGGTDTQYF
V: TRBV19
size: few
D: .
J: TRBJ2-3

DNA: TGTGCCGCAAACAGGGGGGGCAACGAGCAGTACTTC
CDR3: CAANRGGNEQYF
V: TRBV6-2/TRBV6-3
size: many
D: .
J: TRBJ2-7